This entry lists 30 T cell receptor beta chains sequenced from one sample in a study of CD8+ T cells in alopecia areata. This sample's treatment: oral pan-JAK inhibitor, 5-10 mg twice daily. Extracted RNA was reverse transcribed into cDNA, the sequencing template. Assay used: immunoSEQ multiplex PCR; TCRdb lists only in-frame clones, some missing. The sample lists 270,000 or so clones; roughly 60% were seen once. This material consisted of CD4+ T cells sorted from blood, taken at week 24, from a patient treated with tofacitinib. The receptors shown here come from a human donor with alopecia areata.

This clone was detected a few times. CDR3 bases: TGCAGCGTAGGTCAGGGGAGTGATACGCAGTATTTT. This codes for CSVGQGSDTQYF. V gene TRBV29-1 combines with J gene TRBJ2-3, with TRBD1 as a possible D gene (6 bases). This CDR3 is built from 12 residues. CDR1 SQVTM and CDR2 ANQGSEA come from the germline V gene. V was cut by 6 bases and J by 6 bases, with 13 bases left in between.

This clone appeared a few times. V gene TRBV4-2 combines with J gene TRBJ2-5; D remains ambiguous. The ends were cut back, 5 bases at V and 0 bases at J, with 7 bases in the middle. CDR3 length: 13 amino acids. Germline V gene sequence: CDR1 LGHNA, CDR2 YNFKEQ. CDR3 DNA: TGTGCCAGCAGCGGTAACCACCAAGAGACCCAGTACTTC. This translates into CASSGNHQETQYF.

The J gene is TRBJ2-7, the V gene TRBV29-1; a weak D match, TRBD1 (6 bases). Germline V gene lookup returns CDR1 SQVTM and CDR2 ANQGSEA. This CDR3 spans 15 amino acids. V lost 4 bases, J lost 2 bases, and 18 bases lay in between. The DNA for the CDR3 is TGCAGCGTTGTAGCCTCACACGGACAGCCCTACGAGCAGTACTTC. Its translation: CSVVASHGQPYEQYF.

This clone was seen a few times. The chain links TRBV7-9 to TRBJ1-2, with no clear D. Per the germline V gene, CDR1 is SEHNR and CDR2 is FQNEAQ (reference sequence). The CDR3 is 11 residues long. V was pared by 4 bases and J by 12 bases, with 12 bases between. CDR3 sequence reads: CASSSRTEDTF. The CDR3 DNA follows: TGTGCCAGCAGCTCTCGGACCGAAGACACCTTC.

The chain has TRBV4-1 and TRBJ1-5; a weak D match, TRBD1 (5 bases). V lost 6 bases to trimming and J lost 6 bases, with 21 bases between them. CDR1 and CDR2 from the germline V gene are MGHRA and YSYEKL. CDR3 length: 16 amino acids. This CDR3 is CASSNSRGGESQPQHF. The DNA for the CDR3 is TGCGCCAGCAGTAACTCCAGAGGAGGGGAGAGTCAGCCCCAGCATTTT.

V gene TRBV5-1 combines with J gene TRBJ2-3, with TRBD2 identical over 10 bases. CDR3 length: 13 amino acids. The V and J ends lost 3 bases and 13 bases, in that order; junction bases with no gene match: 8. Germline CDR1 SGHRS, CDR2 YFSETQ. In DNA, the CDR3 is TGCGCCAGCAGCTCTGAGGCTAGCGGGAGAGAGTATTTT. It encodes CASSSEASGREYF.

There are a few counts of this clone. This chain connects TRBV7-2 to TRBJ2-7; a possible D gene is TRBD1 (6 bases). V was trimmed by 5 bases and J by 3 bases, leaving 11 bases between them. The germline gives CDR1 SGHTA, CDR2 FQGNSA. The CDR3 has 13 amino acids. The CDR3 loop reads CASSLGTNYEQYF. CDR3 nucleotides: TGTGCCAGCAGCCTCGGGACAAACTACGAGCAGTACTTC.

This chain uses TRBV29-1 with TRBJ2-4, with unresolved D. V dropped 4 bases and J dropped 3 bases, with 22 bases sitting between them. The germline CDR1 and CDR2 sequences are SQVTM and ANQGSEA. This CDR3 has 17 residues. In DNA form, the CDR3 reads TGCAGCGTTGTCGAGACGGACGTCGTGGTGGGCAAAAACATTCAGTACTTC. Protein: CSVVETDVVVGKNIQYF.

Here the CDR3 DNA reads TGTGCCAGCAGCGAGAGAGGAGGACTAGCGGGCTACGAGCAGTACTTC. Translated, it gives CASSERGGLAGYEQYF. J is TRBJ2-7 and V is TRBV9; 11 nucleotides match TRBD2. The CDR3 runs to 16 residues. V was pared by 3 bases and J by 3 bases, with 8 bases of the junction left unmatched. The germline V gene encodes CDR1 SGDLS and CDR2 YYNGEE.

Comment on this clone: In the same sample, other DNA sequences code for this CDR3. CDR3 bases: TGCAGCGTTGTGGGCCAAGAGACCCAGTACTTC. Protein product: CSVVGQETQYF. V usage is TRBV29-1 and J usage is TRBJ2-5; no firm D call. Trimming took off 4 bases at V and 1 base at J, with 4 bases between the two ends. Looked up from germline, CDR1 is SQVTM and CDR2 is ANQGSEA. CDR3 length: 11 amino acids.

This clone turned up a few times. This rearrangement joins TRBV10-3 to TRBJ1-2; tentatively, D is TRBD1 (6 bases). This CDR3 region has 13 residues. V lost 0 bases, J lost 8 bases, and 10 bases lay in between. Germline CDR1 is ENHRY and CDR2 is SYGVKD. The CDR3 region has the DNA TGTGCCATCAGTGAGTCCCAGGGGCTCGGCTACACCTTC. Protein sequence: CAISESQGLGYTF.

This clone was observed a few times. The rearrangement joins TRBV5-6 to TRBJ2-7, with no clear D. CDR3 length: 11 amino acids. The V gene's germline CDR1 is SGHDT and CDR2 YYEEEE. V dropped 5 bases and J dropped 1 base, with 4 bases sitting between them. The CDR3 spells CASSGSYEQYF. The CDR3 DNA is TGTGCCAGCAGTGGATCCTACGAGCAGTACTTC. The complete variable domain, with remaining parts taken from reference TRBV5-6 and TRBJ2-7, reads DAGVTQSPTHLIKTRGQQVTLRCSPKSGHDTVSWYQQALGQGPQFIFQYYEEEERQRGNFPDRFSGHQFPNYSSELNVNALLLGDSALYLCASSGSYEQYFGPGTRLTVT.

The sample holds a few counts of this clone. The J gene is TRBJ2-3, the V gene TRBV9, with D possibly matching TRBD2 (7 bases). Trimming left V 1 base short and J 5 bases short, with 17 bases between. This CDR3 is 16 amino acids long. Germline CDR1 and CDR2: SGDLS and YYNGEE. CDR3 DNA: TGTGCCAGCAGCGTATTGCCCGGGGGGCAGGGAGATACGCAGTATTTT. This encodes CASSVLPGGQGDTQYF.

The chain uses TRBV7-9 and TRBJ2-1; 11 bases fit TRBD2. Germline lookup yields CDR1 SEHNR and CDR2 FQNEAQ (reference sequence). V was clipped by 5 bases and J by 2 bases; unmatched bases: 8. This CDR3 comprises 17 residues. In DNA, the CDR3 is TGTGCCAGCAGCGCTGACATAGCGGGGGGGCCCTACAATGAGCAGTTCTTC. Encoded protein: CASSADIAGGPYNEQFF.

DNA for the CDR3: TGCAGCGTGGGAGACAGGGCCAGCTTGTGGAGTCTGGGGCCAACGTCCTTGACTTTC. This encodes CSVGDRASLWSLGPTSLTF. The chain links TRBV29-1 to TRBJ2-6; 7 nucleotides align to TRBD1. The ends lost 6 bases at V and 17 bases at J; junction bases unmatched: 34. The CDR3 has 19 residues. CDR1 is SQVTM and CDR2 is ANQGSEA in the germline V gene.

The CDR3 here is CASSTLGIAKNIQYF. In nucleotides, the CDR3 is TGTGCCAGCAGCACTCTGGGAATAGCCAAAAACATTCAGTACTTC. The rearrangement links TRBV7-2 to TRBJ2-4; D is undetermined. CDR3 size: 15 residues. Per the germline V gene, CDR1 is SGHTA and CDR2 is FQGNSA. The germline V and J ends were trimmed by 5 bases and 0 bases, with 11 bases remaining between them.

The chain joins TRBV30 to TRBJ1-1, with D possibly matching TRBD1 (5 bases). Trimming took 2 bases from V and 1 from J, leaving 8 bases between them. CDR3 length: 13 residues. CDR1 GTSNPN and CDR2 SVGIG come from the germline V gene (reference sequence). The CDR3 is CAWSLRGNTEAFF. CDR3 bases: TGTGCCTGGAGTTTAAGGGGGAACACTGAAGCTTTCTTT.

The V and J genes are TRBV5-1 and TRBJ2-3, with D perhaps matching TRBD2 (6 bases). CDR1 and CDR2 (germline): SGHRS, YFSETQ. CDR3 length equals 16 residues. V was shortened by 0 bases and J by 0 bases, with 11 bases between the two germline ends. This chain's CDR3 is CASSLVPGVSTDTQYF. In DNA, the CDR3 is TGCGCCAGCAGCTTGGTTCCGGGAGTAAGCACAGATACGCAGTATTTT.

The gene calls are TRBV7-9 and TRBJ1-6; no clear D. The CDR3 loop spans 17 amino acids. V shed 3 bases and J shed 0 bases, with 12 bases lying between them. Per germline, CDR1 SEHNR and CDR2 FQNEAQ (reference sequence). CDR3 loop: CASSFPDGSSYNSPLHF. DNA of the CDR3: TGTGCCAGCAGCTTTCCGGACGGGAGCTCCTATAATTCACCCCTCCACTTT.

CDR3 bases: TGTGCCAGCGGCTCGGGTTTCTACGAGCAGTACTTC. Its translation: CASGSGFYEQYF. This sequence joins TRBV28 and TRBJ2-7, with unresolved D. The germline gives CDR1 MDHEN, CDR2 SYDVKM. CDR3 size: 12 residues. Trimming left V 8 bases short and J 3 bases short, with 11 bases between.

The J gene is TRBJ2-6, the V gene TRBV30; D perhaps matches TRBD2 (6 bases). The CDR3 totals 14 residues. From germline, CDR1 is GTSNPN and CDR2 SVGIG (reference sequence). The germline V and J ends were trimmed by 5 bases and 3 bases, with 11 bases remaining between them. CDR3 DNA sequence: TGTGCCTGGTCGTACGGGAGTGGGGCCAACGTCCTGACTTTC. Its translation is CAWSYGSGANVLTF.

This sequence joins TRBV28 and TRBJ2-4, with D possibly called TRBD1 or TRBD2 (5 bases each). This CDR3 is 15 amino acids long. From germline, CDR1 is MDHEN and CDR2 SYDVKM. Trimming removed 4 bases at V and 6 bases at J, with 16 bases between. The CDR3 sequence: CASSSPDGGRNIQYF. As DNA, the CDR3 is TGTGCCAGCAGTTCTCCGGATGGGGGTAGAAACATTCAGTACTTC. The complete variable domain, with remaining parts taken from reference TRBV28 and TRBJ2-4, reads DVKVTQSSRYLVKRTGEKVFLECVQDMDHENMFWYRQDPGLGLRLIYFSYDVKMKEKGDIPEGYSVSREKKERFSLILESASTNQTSMYLCASSSPDGGRNIQYFGAGTRLSVL.

This clone was found once. The gene calls are TRBV7-2 and TRBJ1-5; 10 nucleotides align to TRBD1. V gave up 3 bases and J gave up 6 bases; unmatched junction bases: 5. CDR1 is SGHTA, CDR2 FQGNSA, per germline. The CDR3 covers 15 residues. The chain's CDR3 is CASSFEGTGAQPQHF. The CDR3 DNA is TGTGCCAGCAGCTTCGAAGGGACAGGGGCTCAGCCCCAGCATTTT.

With regard to this clone: Other nucleotide sequences in the sample specify the same CDR3. This rearrangement joins TRBV5-1 to TRBJ2-5; unclear D gene. CDR1 SGHRS and CDR2 YFSETQ come from the germline V gene. This CDR3 has 13 amino acids. V was pared by 0 bases and J by 2 bases, with 5 bases between. The CDR3 sequence is CASSLGQQETQYF. CDR3 DNA sequence: TGCGCCAGCAGCTTGGGTCAGCAAGAGACCCAGTACTTC. Full variable domain (rest looked up from reference TRBV5-1 and TRBJ2-5): KAGVTQTPRYLIKTRGQQVTLSCSPISGHRSVSWYQQTPGQGLQFLFEYFSETQRNKGNFPGRFSGRQFSNSRSEMNVSTLELGDSALYLCASSLGQQETQYFGPGTRLLVL.

V and J are TRBV4-1 and TRBJ2-7; 9 bases agree with TRBD1. Per the germline V gene, CDR1 is MGHRA and CDR2 is YSYEKL. The CDR3 loop spans 17 amino acids. Trimming removed 0 bases from V and 3 bases from J; junction bases left unmatched: 9. The CDR3 loop reads CASSQDWMPGQGYEQYF. CDR3 sequence (DNA): TGCGCCAGCAGCCAAGATTGGATGCCGGGACAGGGCTACGAGCAGTACTTC.

The chain employs TRBV6-1 and TRBJ1-1; D not certain. This CDR3 region has 13 residues. Trimming took 4 bases from V and 3 from J, leaving 9 bases between them. Germline loops: CDR1 MNHNS, CDR2 SASEGT. CDR3 residues: CASSAQPDTEAFF. In DNA form, the CDR3 reads TGTGCCAGCAGTGCACAGCCGGACACTGAAGCTTTCTTT.

The chain uses TRBV4-1 and TRBJ1-2, with no clear D. V lost 1 base and J 4 bases, leaving 13 bases between the germline ends. This CDR3 is built from 15 residues. Germline V lookup: CDR1 MGHRA, CDR2 YSYEKL. CDR3 in amino acids: CASSQGFERIYGYTF. The CDR3, as DNA: TGCGCCAGCAGCCAAGGCTTTGAGCGGATCTATGGCTACACCTTC.

The rearrangement uses TRBV5-1 and TRBJ1-6, with a weak D call TRBD1 (5 bases). The V and J ends lost 0 bases and 5 bases respectively, with 9 bases between them. The CDR3 is 15 residues long. The germline gives CDR1 SGHRS, CDR2 YFSETQ. The CDR3, as DNA: TGCGCCAGCAGCTTGGACAGGTTTAATAATTCACCCCTCCACTTT. Protein sequence: CASSLDRFNNSPLHF. Complete variable domain (other parts from reference TRBV5-1 and TRBJ1-6): KAGVTQTPRYLIKTRGQQVTLSCSPISGHRSVSWYQQTPGQGLQFLFEYFSETQRNKGNFPGRFSGRQFSNSRSEMNVSTLELGDSALYLCASSLDRFNNSPLHFGNGTRLTVT.

This clone was recorded a few times. The CDR3 protein is CASSERRGPTDTQYF. CDR3 nucleotide sequence: TGTGCCAGCAGTGAAAGGCGGGGGCCGACAGATACGCAGTATTTT. The V and J genes are TRBV2 and TRBJ2-3; weak D call: TRBD2 (7 bases). Trimming removed 2 bases at V and 3 bases at J, with 12 bases between. CDR3 length: 15 amino acids. CDR1 and CDR2 from the germline V gene are SNHLY and FYNNEI.

Concerning this clone itself: In the same sample, other DNA sequences code for this CDR3. The genes are TRBV9 and TRBJ1-2; weak D call: TRBD1 (6 bases). CDR3 length: 13 residues. The germline V and J ends were trimmed by 3 bases and 4 bases, with 10 bases remaining between them. The germline V gene has CDR1 SGDLS and CDR2 YYNGEE. CDR3 sequence: CASSAQGGYGYTF. CDR3 nucleotides: TGTGCCAGCAGCGCACAGGGTGGCTATGGCTACACCTTC.